Below are 24 T cell receptor beta chains sequenced from a single sample in a study of T cell responses to AZD1222 COVID-19 vaccine. Generated by immunoSEQ multiplex PCR, the TCRdb table keeps only in-frame clones and is missing some. This sample has 150,000 to 200,000 clones, with almost 90% found just once. The material was peripheral blood, obtained on day 0 of AZD1222 vaccination. These receptors came from an adult in good health.

This chain connects TRBV6-2 or TRBV6-3 to TRBJ2-3, with D unresolved. The V end lost 4 bases, the J end lost 3 bases, and 8 bases lay between the germline ends. This CDR3 is 13 amino acids long. Germline V gene sequence: CDR1 MNHEY, CDR2 SVGEGT. The CDR3 region is CASSFEVTDTQYF. In DNA, the CDR3 is TGTGCCAGCAGTTTCGAGGTTACAGATACGCAGTATTTT.

The gene calls are TRBV3-1 (or the pseudogene TRBV3-2) and TRBJ1-2, with 9 bases matching TRBD1. Germline CDR1 reads LGHDT; CDR2 reads YNNKEL (reference sequence). The CDR3 is 14 amino acids. V dropped 5 bases and J dropped 4; count of bases not matched to a gene: 5. CDR3 nucleotides: TGTGCCAGCAGCGAACAGGGGGCCGCCTATGGCTACACCTTC. Its translation is CASSEQGAAYGYTF.

V is TRBV18 and J is TRBJ2-2, with D perhaps TRBD1 (5 bases). The CDR3 spans 16 residues. V shed 0 bases and J shed 1 base, with 9 bases lying between them. CDR1 and CDR2 from the germline V gene are KGHSH and LQKENI. As DNA, the CDR3 is TGTGCCAGCTCACCACCGAACAGGCAGAACACCGGGGAGCTGTTTTTT. It specifies CASSPPNRQNTGELFF. The variable domain in full, with the rest retrieved from reference TRBV18 and TRBJ2-2, is NAGVMQNPRHLVRRRGQEARLRCSPMKGHSHVYWYRQLPEEGLKFMVYLQKENIIDESGMPKERFSAEFPKEGPSILRIQQVVRGDSAAYFCASSPPNRQNTGELFFGEGSRLTVL.

The chain carries TRBV5-1 and TRBJ2-7, with TRBD2 matching over 12 bases. The germline V gene encodes CDR1 SGHRS and CDR2 YFSETQ. Trimming took 4 bases from V and 4 from J; bases not matched to a gene: 9. The CDR3 loop spans 16 amino acids. CDR3 loop: CASSKTSGSVRYEQYF. CDR3 DNA sequence: TGCGCCAGCAGCAAGACTAGCGGGAGTGTTAGATACGAGCAGTACTTC.

The chain carries TRBV5-8 and TRBJ1-1, with TRBD1 as a possible D gene (5 bases). Germline values: CDR1 SGHTS, CDR2 YDEGEE. V was cut by 0 bases and J by 0 bases, with 9 bases left in between. The CDR3 contains 15 residues. The CDR3 reads CASSLEGRMNTEAFF. DNA of the CDR3: TGTGCCAGCAGCTTGGAGGGACGGATGAACACTGAAGCTTTCTTT. The variable domain in full, completed from reference TRBV5-8 and TRBJ1-1, reads EAGVTQSPTHLIKTRGQQATLRCSPISGHTSVYWYQQALGLGLQFLLWYDEGEERNRGNFPPRFSGRQFPNYSSELNVNALELEDSALYLCASSLEGRMNTEAFFGQGTRLTVV.

The rearrangement uses TRBV9 and TRBJ1-6; 8 bases map to TRBD1. The CDR3 is 15 residues long. The germline CDR1 and CDR2 sequences are SGDLS and YYNGEE. V lost 3 bases to trimming and J lost 5 bases; unmatched junction nucleotides: 4. The CDR3 bases are TGTGCCAGCAGCGCCTCGGGACAGGATAATTCACCCCTCCACTTT. Amino acid sequence: CASSASGQDNSPLHF.

CDR3 nucleotide sequence: TGTGCCAGCAGCTTCAACAGGGGATCCTCCTACGAGCAGTACTTC. Its protein product is CASSFNRGSSYEQYF. The genes are TRBV5-8 and TRBJ2-7, with TRBD1 matching 7 bases. The length of the CDR3 is 15 residues. The V and J ends lost 2 bases and 0 bases, in that order; junction bases with no gene match: 5. Germline loops: CDR1 SGHTS, CDR2 YDEGEE.

The CDR3 nucleotides are TGTGCCTGGAGTCTTAGGGGGCTGTATAGCAATCAGCCCCAGCATTTT. It specifies CAWSLRGLYSNQPQHF. The gene calls are TRBV30 and TRBJ1-5; the match to TRBD1 covers 7 bases. The CDR3 totals 16 residues. The germline V gene has CDR1 GTSNPN and CDR2 SVGIG (reference sequence). Losses at the gene ends were 2 bases for V and 0 bases for J; bases not matched to a gene: 7.

The genes are TRBV9 and TRBJ1-6; D remains unclear. Germline CDR1 and CDR2: SGDLS and YYNGEE. V lost 3 bases, J lost 0 bases, and 16 bases lay in between. This CDR3 has 18 residues. The CDR3: CASSGGEDFSSYNSPLHF. The CDR3 region has the DNA TGTGCCAGCAGCGGGGGTGAGGACTTCAGCTCCTATAATTCACCCCTCCACTTT.

The chain has TRBV28 and TRBJ1-2; 7 bases are shared with TRBD1. The CDR3 runs to 16 residues. Germline V CDR1 and CDR2: MDHEN, SYDVKM. V shed 3 bases, J shed 3 bases, and the junction held 10 bases outside the gene matches. CDR3 in amino acids: CASSFPRGGVDYGYTF. The CDR3 DNA reads TGTGCCAGCAGTTTTCCCAGGGGGGGGGTGGACTATGGCTACACCTTC.

This clone occurred a few times. Other nucleotide sequences from this sample produce the same CDR3. This sequence joins TRBV5-1 and TRBJ1-4, with D uncertain. Germline CDR1 is SGHRS and CDR2 is YFSETQ. Trimming took 1 base from V and 4 from J, leaving 8 bases between them. This CDR3 region has 14 residues. DNA of the CDR3: TGCGCCAGCAGCTTGCGAGGGATTAATGAAAAACTGTTTTTT. This sequence encodes CASSLRGINEKLFF.

A single count supports this clone. The gene calls are TRBV6-5 and TRBJ2-3; the match to TRBD2 covers 10 bases. The ends lost 7 bases at V and 1 base at J; junction bases unmatched: 5. The CDR3 extends over 15 amino acids. The germline gives CDR1 MNHEY, CDR2 SVGAGI. Here the CDR3 DNA reads TGTGCCAGCAAAACCGGGACTAGCGGCACAGATACGCAGTATTTT. Translation gives CASKTGTSGTDTQYF.

The chain couples TRBV6-1 to TRBJ1-2, with D possibly matching TRBD1 (5 bases). CDR1 is MNHNS and CDR2 is SASEGT in the germline V gene. This CDR3 is built from 14 residues. V was clipped by 3 bases and J by 0 bases, with 8 bases between them. The CDR3 sequence is CASSERGPNYGYTF. The DNA of the CDR3 is TGTGCCAGCAGTGAGAGGGGCCCTAACTATGGCTACACCTTC.

A note on this clone: The sample contains more than one DNA sequence encoding this CDR3. J is TRBJ1-2 and V is TRBV28; D gene unclear. This CDR3 is built from 12 residues. V dropped 2 bases and J dropped 5 bases, with 6 bases sitting between them. Per the germline V gene, CDR1 is MDHEN and CDR2 is SYDVKM. The CDR3 region is CASSLGGYGYTF. In DNA form, the CDR3 reads TGTGCCAGCAGTTTAGGTGGTTATGGCTACACCTTC.

The rearrangement links TRBV11-2 to TRBJ1-2, with TRBD1 as a possible D gene (5 bases). Germline V gene lookup returns CDR1 SGHAT and CDR2 FQNNGV. V shed 5 bases and J shed 2 bases, with 15 bases lying between them. The CDR3 is made up of 15 amino acids. The CDR3 protein is CASSGSGDLNYGYTF. The DNA of the CDR3 is TGTGCCAGCAGCGGGAGCGGGGACTTGAACTATGGCTACACCTTC.

The V and J genes are TRBV18 and TRBJ2-7; TRBD1 agrees at 8 bases. The length of the CDR3 is 15 residues. V lost 2 bases and J lost 7; bases outside the gene matches: 10. CDR1 is KGHSH, CDR2 LQKENI, per germline. This chain's CDR3 is CASSPGTGRTREQYF. CDR3 DNA sequence: TGTGCCAGCTCACCAGGGACAGGTCGGACCCGGGAGCAGTACTTC.

This clone was seen just once. The chain employs TRBV6-2 or TRBV6-3 and TRBJ1-1; maybe TRBD1 (5 bases). With 5 bases removed from V and 7 bases from J, the gap between germline ends came to 23 bases. This CDR3 is built from 16 residues. Germline CDR1 is MNHEY and CDR2 is SVGEGT. CDR3 sequence reads: CASSTFQRGGSLEAFF. The CDR3 nucleotides are TGTGCCAGCAGTACCTTCCAACGGGGGGGTTCCCTTGAAGCTTTCTTT.

CDR3 sequence: CASLFWGVTEAFF. CDR3 DNA: TGTGCCAGCTTGTTTTGGGGGGTCACTGAAGCTTTCTTT. The chain combines TRBV12-3 or TRBV12-4 with TRBJ1-1; a weak D match, TRBD1 (5 bases). V was pared by 8 bases and J by 4 bases, with 14 bases between. This CDR3 comprises 13 residues.

The chain links TRBV6-5 to TRBJ2-7; the match to TRBD1 covers 10 bases. Germline lookup yields CDR1 MNHEY and CDR2 SVGAGI. The CDR3 extends over 13 amino acids. The V segment lost 6 bases and the J segment 5 bases; nucleotides outside the gene matches: 4. In DNA form, the CDR3 reads TGTGCCAGCAGGGGACAGGGGTGGCACGAGCAGTACTTC. It translates to CASRGQGWHEQYF.

The chain couples TRBV28 to TRBJ2-1; 9 nucleotides match TRBD1. V lost 1 base to trimming and J lost 7 bases; unmatched junction nucleotides: 5. Germline assignment: CDR1 MDHEN and CDR2 SYDVKM. There are 15 residues in the CDR3. The CDR3: CASSLSGTGMNEQFF. The DNA for the CDR3 is TGTGCCAGCAGTTTATCAGGGACAGGGATGAATGAGCAGTTCTTC.

The V and J genes are TRBV12-3 or TRBV12-4 and TRBJ2-3; D gene unclear. This CDR3 is built from 13 residues. V gave up 8 bases and J gave up 2 bases, with 11 bases separating them. The CDR3 region is CASEKRDTDTQYF. In DNA, the CDR3 is TGTGCCAGCGAGAAGCGTGACACAGATACGCAGTATTTT.

This clone was detected once. The chain uses TRBV6-2 or TRBV6-3 and TRBJ2-7; D may correspond to TRBD1 or TRBD2 (5 bases each). Trimming stripped 5 bases from V and 6 bases from J, with 11 bases between. This CDR3 has 12 amino acids. CDR1 and CDR2 (germline): MNHEY, SVGEGT. CDR3 nucleotide sequence: TGTGCCAGCAGTCAATGGGGGAGCGAGCAGTACTTC. It encodes CASSQWGSEQYF.

This chain links TRBV5-6 with TRBJ1-6; 9 nucleotides line up with TRBD1. The length of the CDR3 is 17 residues. With V trimmed by 0 bases and J by 9 bases, 10 bases remained unmatched. CDR1 and CDR2 (germline): SGHDT, YYEEEE. The DNA for the CDR3 is TGTGCCAGCAGCTTGGCCTTGACGGGACAGGGAAGTTCACCCCTCCACTTT. It is translated as CASSLALTGQGSSPLHF.

J is TRBJ2-1 and V is TRBV5-1; D not resolved. In germline, CDR1 is SGHRS, CDR2 YFSETQ. This CDR3 is 12 amino acids long. The germline V and J ends were trimmed by 3 bases and 4 bases, with 5 bases remaining between them. The CDR3 is CASSSTYNEQFF. CDR3 nucleotides: TGCGCCAGCAGCTCGACGTACAATGAGCAGTTCTTC.